One and the same sample provided the 28 T cell receptor beta chains below, sequenced in a study of OX40 agonist ivuxolimab in advanced cancers. The protocol was immunoSEQ multiplex PCR, while the TCRdb copy is restricted to in-frame clones and leaves out a portion. Among some 86,000 clones listed, around 92% were seen once. The material sequenced was CD4+ or CD8+ T cells sorted from blood, taken in a trial of the OX40 agonist ivuxolimab. The receptors shown here come from an adult with an advanced solid tumor such as melanoma, head and neck, liver or kidney cancer.

This rearrangement joins TRBV19 to TRBJ2-5, with 9 bases aligning to TRBD1. The CDR3 covers 15 residues. The germline V gene has CDR1 LNHDA and CDR2 SQIVND (reference sequence). J was trimmed by 4 bases and V by 5 bases; bases with no gene match: 8. The CDR3 DNA sequence: TGTGCCAGTAGTGCCGGGACAGGGTTTAGAGAGACCCAGTACTTC. Its translation: CASSAGTGFRETQYF. The full variable domain, rest sourced from reference TRBV19 and TRBJ2-5, is DGGITQSPKYLFRKEGQNVTLSCEQNLNHDAMYWYRQDPGQGLRLIYYSQIVNDFQKGDIAEGYSVSREKKESFPLTVTSAQKNPTAFYLCASSAGTGFRETQYFGPGTRLLVL.

A note on this clone: The same CDR3 is also encoded by other DNA sequences in this sample. The rearrangement joins TRBV29-1 to TRBJ1-1; D remains ambiguous. Germline V gives CDR1 SQVTM, CDR2 ANQGSEA. V shed 0 bases and J shed 4 bases, with 6 bases lying between them. CDR3 length: 12 amino acids. CDR3 loop: CSVEDGGTEAFF. The CDR3, as DNA: TGCAGCGTTGAAGACGGCGGCACTGAAGCTTTCTTT.

This chain uses TRBV19 with TRBJ2-7; 7 positions agree with TRBD2. The CDR3 has 15 amino acids. Losses at the gene ends were 4 bases for V and 0 bases for J; bases not matched to a gene: 6. The germline V gene has CDR1 LNHDA and CDR2 SQIVND (reference sequence). The chain's CDR3 is CASSKVAGISYEQYF. The DNA of the CDR3 is TGTGCCAGTAGTAAGGTAGCGGGCATCTCCTACGAGCAGTACTTC.

The V gene is TRBV21-1, the J gene TRBJ2-3. TRBV21-1 is an annotated pseudogene. CDR3 length: 12 residues. This CDR3 reads CASSKGTDTQYF. In nucleotides, the CDR3 is TGTGCCAGCAGCAAAGGCACAGATACGCAGTATTTT.

J is TRBJ2-5 and V is TRBV7-9; either TRBD1 or TRBD2 may fit D (5 bases each). V lost 1 base and J 4 bases, leaving 13 bases between the germline ends. CDR3 length: 15 residues. The germline V gene encodes CDR1 SEHNR and CDR2 FQNEAQ (reference sequence). The DNA for the CDR3 is TGTGCCAGCAGCTTAGGAAGGGGACCCAGAGAGACCCAGTACTTC. Translating it yields CASSLGRGPRETQYF.

V gene TRBV5-4 combines with J gene TRBJ2-3; TRBD1 matches 8 bases. The CDR3 has 15 amino acids. V lost 2 bases, J lost 2 bases, and 4 bases stayed unmatched. The V gene's germline CDR1 is SGHNT and CDR2 YYREEE (reference sequence). CDR3 in amino acids: CASSFQGANTDTQYF. The CDR3 DNA is TGTGCCAGCAGCTTTCAGGGGGCCAACACAGATACGCAGTATTTT.

V usage is TRBV10-2 and J usage is TRBJ2-2, with 13 positions matching TRBD2. Trimming took 6 bases from V and 4 from J; bases not matched to a gene: 2. The CDR3 is made up of 15 amino acids. The germline gives CDR1 WSHSY, CDR2 SAAADI. The CDR3 coding sequence is TGCGCCAGCAGCGGACTAGCGGGAGCCACCGGGGAGCTGTTTTTT. This sequence encodes CASSGLAGATGELFF.

V is TRBV28 and J is TRBJ2-3; the D gene is possibly TRBD1 (6 bases). The CDR3 has 18 amino acids. The V and J ends lost 1 base and 0 bases respectively, with 17 bases between them. The germline V gene has CDR1 MDHEN and CDR2 SYDVKM. For the CDR3, the DNA is TGTGCCAGCAGTTTATCAACGCGGACAGTCTCTAGCACAGATACGCAGTATTTT. This translates into CASSLSTRTVSSTDTQYF.

V is TRBV10-3 and J is TRBJ2-2; TRBD2 agrees at 9 bases. CDR1 is ENHRY and CDR2 is SYGVKD in the germline V gene. The CDR3 length is 16 residues. V shed 6 bases and J 4 bases; nucleotides not matched to a gene: 9. The CDR3 region is CAIRNLAGAGTGELFF. In DNA, the CDR3 is TGTGCCATCAGAAATTTAGCGGGAGCGGGCACCGGGGAGCTGTTTTTT.

The chain is built from TRBV5-4 and TRBJ2-7; 14 nucleotides agree with TRBD2. Germline V lookup: CDR1 SGHNT, CDR2 YYREEE (reference sequence). The CDR3 is made up of 15 amino acids. The junction had 3 bases not matched to a gene; V was cut back by 3 bases and J by 4 bases. For the CDR3, the DNA is TGTGCCAGCAGCTCGGGACTAGCGGGAGATTACGAGCAGTACTTC. It translates to CASSSGLAGDYEQYF.

The chain joins TRBV30 to TRBJ1-5; D gene ambiguous. Germline values: CDR1 GTSNPN, CDR2 SVGIG (reference sequence). The V end was cut by 0 bases, the J end by 6 bases, with 15 bases between. The CDR3 sequence is 15 residues long. The CDR3 here is CAWSVRAVSPQPQHF. The CDR3 DNA reads as TGTGCCTGGAGTGTACGGGCGGTGTCGCCTCAGCCCCAGCATTTT.

The V and J genes are TRBV27 and TRBJ1-3; D may be TRBD1 (6 bases). This CDR3 has 15 residues. In germline, CDR1 is MNHEY, CDR2 SMNVEV (reference sequence). Trimming left V 4 bases short and J 4 bases short, with 14 bases between. The CDR3 reads CASSSAWDIGNTIYF. CDR3 in DNA: TGTGCCAGCAGTTCCGCCTGGGACATAGGAAACACCATATATTTT.

This clone was seen once. The CDR3: CASGTGFADTQYF. The CDR3 bases are TGTGCCAGCGGCACAGGGTTCGCAGATACGCAGTATTTT. V usage is TRBV2 and J usage is TRBJ2-3; tentatively, D is TRBD1 (6 bases). The germline CDR1 and CDR2 sequences are SNHLY and FYNNEI. The CDR3 is 13 amino acids. Between the trimmed V and J ends, which lost 8 bases and 4 bases, there was a span of 13 bases.

The V gene is TRBV19, the J gene TRBJ2-1; 8 bases fit TRBD1. CDR1 and CDR2 (germline): LNHDA, SQIVND (reference sequence). The CDR3 runs 15 residues. V was clipped by 3 bases and J by 6 bases; unmatched bases: 7. The CDR3 region has the DNA TGTGCCAGTAGTATTCCACAGGGGGTCTTCAATGAGCAGTTCTTC. Translating gives CASSIPQGVFNEQFF.

The chain is built from TRBV7-9 and TRBJ2-7, with 7 bases matching TRBD1. J lost 4 bases, V lost 5 bases, and 11 bases had no gene match. This CDR3 contains 15 residues. Germline V CDR1 and CDR2: SEHNR, FQNEAQ (reference sequence). CDR3 amino acids: CASSIGQALGYEQYF. The CDR3 coding sequence is TGTGCCAGCAGCATAGGACAGGCCCTTGGGTACGAGCAGTACTTC.

The chain joins TRBV7-8 to TRBJ2-3, with a possible D match to TRBD2 (5 bases). Trimming shortened V by 4 bases and J by 6 bases, and 11 bases separated the two germline ends. There are 13 residues in the CDR3. Germline V gene sequence: CDR1 SGHVS, CDR2 FQNEAQ. The DNA of the CDR3 is TGTGCCAGCAGCTCGAGGACTGTCGATACGCAGTATTTT. Translated, it gives CASSSRTVDTQYF. The full variable domain, completed using reference TRBV7-8 and TRBJ2-3, is GAGVSQSPRYKVAKRGQDVALRCDPISGHVSLFWYQQALGQGPEFLTYFQNEAQLDKSGLPSDRFFAERPEGSVSTLKIQRTQQEDSAVYLCASSSRTVDTQYFGPGTRLTVL.

The chain couples TRBV28 to TRBJ1-1, with D maybe TRBD1 (5 bases). There are 12 residues in the CDR3. In germline, CDR1 is MDHEN, CDR2 SYDVKM. The germline V and J ends were trimmed by 5 bases and 9 bases, with 13 bases remaining between them. The CDR3 DNA is TGTGCCAGCAGTGGGACTCCCCCCCAAGCTTTCTTT. Translated, it gives CASSGTPPQAFF.

The chain carries TRBV21-1 and TRBJ1-1; the table names TRBD1, a call not compared with the DNA. TRBV21-1 represents a pseudogene. The length of the CDR3 is 19 residues. CDR3 region: CASSKKGGQGLPFDTEAFF. The CDR3 coding sequence is TGTGCCAGCAGCAAAAAGGGGGGACAGGGGCTACCCTTCGACACTGAAGCTTTCTTT.

The sample holds one count of this clone. V usage is TRBV29-1 and J usage is TRBJ2-4; the D is unclear. Trimming cost V 4 bases and J 1 base, with 11 bases left between them. Germline assignment: CDR1 SQVTM and CDR2 ANQGSEA. This CDR3 region has 14 residues. CDR3 sequence: CSVGEPGAKNIQYF. In DNA form, the CDR3 reads TGCAGCGTTGGTGAACCCGGGGCCAAAAACATTCAGTACTTC.

The genes are TRBV6-4 and TRBJ2-7; 9 bases map to TRBD1. CDR1 is MRHNA and CDR2 is SNTAGT in the germline V gene. V lost 2 bases to trimming and J lost 2 bases; unmatched junction nucleotides: 31. The length of the CDR3 is 24 residues. The DNA of the CDR3 is TGTGCCAGCAGTGACCGCCGGGACAGGGTTTTCGGGGAACTTCGTCCCAACGACACCTACGAGCAGTACTTC. Its translation is CASSDRRDRVFGELRPNDTYEQYF.

The chain joins TRBV27 to TRBJ2-5, with 14 bases lining up with TRBD2. This CDR3 region has 14 residues. Per germline, CDR1 MNHEY and CDR2 SMNVEV (reference sequence). The J segment lost 5 bases and the V segment lost 5 bases, leaving 1 base of the junction unmatched. The DNA of the CDR3 is TGTGCCAGCAGTCGACTAGCGGGGGGGGAGACCCAGTACTTC. Translating it yields CASSRLAGGETQYF.

The genes are TRBV9 and TRBJ2-2; TRBD2 matches at 10 bases. The germline V gene has CDR1 SGDLS and CDR2 YYNGEE. The CDR3 is 15 residues long. V lost 4 bases and J lost 7; bases outside the gene matches: 7. The chain's CDR3 is CASSMSGRVSGELFF. The CDR3 DNA is TGTGCCAGCAGCATGAGCGGGAGGGTGAGCGGGGAGCTGTTTTTT.

This chain joins TRBV5-1 and TRBJ2-7; tentative D call: TRBD2 (5 bases). V dropped 3 bases and J dropped 2 bases, with 15 bases sitting between them. This CDR3 spans 15 amino acids. CDR1 SGHRS and CDR2 YFSETQ come from the germline V gene. The CDR3 coding sequence is TGCGCCAGCAGCTGGGGAGCGGAAACGACCTACGAGCAGTACTTC. Its protein product is CASSWGAETTYEQYF.

This clone was recorded only once. The chain is built from TRBV7-9 and TRBJ1-1, with D unclear. V was trimmed by 2 bases and J by 5 bases, leaving 15 bases between them. There are 15 residues in the CDR3. The germline V gene has CDR1 SEHNR and CDR2 FQNEAQ (reference sequence). Here the CDR3 DNA reads TGTGCCAGCAGCTTATTGGGCCAGGCGACAACTGAAGCTTTCTTT. Translating gives CASSLLGQATTEAFF.

This rearrangement joins TRBV30 to TRBJ1-5, with unresolved D. Trimming stripped 0 bases from V and 4 bases from J, with 7 bases between. Germline V gives CDR1 GTSNPN, CDR2 SVGIG (reference sequence). The CDR3 totals 13 residues. The CDR3 reads CAWSVTGNQPQHF. CDR3 coding DNA: TGTGCCTGGAGTGTAACGGGGAATCAGCCCCAGCATTTT.

The rearrangement links TRBV28 to TRBJ1-1; D unresolved. The CDR3 loop spans 13 amino acids. The germline V gene encodes CDR1 MDHEN and CDR2 SYDVKM. V dropped 3 bases and J dropped 1 base, with 6 bases sitting between them. This chain's CDR3 is CASSLLGNTEAFF. The CDR3, as DNA: TGTGCCAGCAGTTTGTTGGGGAACACTGAAGCTTTCTTT.

J is TRBJ2-1 and V is TRBV5-1; D might be TRBD2 (5 bases). Trimming left V 0 bases short and J 10 bases short, with 11 bases between. Germline-derived CDR1 and CDR2 are SGHRS and YFSETQ. The CDR3 has 13 amino acids. The CDR3 DNA reads as TGCGCCAGCAGCTTGGACCCCCGAGGGGAGCAGTTCTTC. Translating it yields CASSLDPRGEQFF.

The J gene is TRBJ1-2, the V gene TRBV28; 9 nucleotides align to TRBD1. The CDR3 runs 15 residues. With 6 bases clipped from V and 4 bases from J, the junction kept 9 bases outside the gene matches. Germline CDR1 is MDHEN and CDR2 is SYDVKM. CDR3 region: CASRQTGGISYGYTF. For the CDR3, the DNA is TGTGCCAGCAGACAAACAGGGGGCATAAGCTATGGCTACACCTTC.